These T cell receptor beta chains were read from a single sample in a study of CD8 T cells in ankylosing spondylitis. TCRdb reanalysed the 5' RACE reads using MiXCR and keeps one entry per CDR3 protein. The sample consists of about 480,000 distinct CDR3 sequences, 15% to 20% of them appearing once. Sequenced input: blood, either unsorted or a sorted T cell fraction (not recorded which). The receptors derive from a male donor with ankylosing spondylitis. Each CDR3 is given with its conserved first and last residue. Fields, in order: D gene, J gene, V gene, clone size, CDR3 DNA, CDR3 protein. D genes are given only for firm matches. Size values are once, few and many counts, or a class for expanded clones, and some rows have none.

TRBD1 TRBJ1-3 TRBV28 many TGTGCCAGCAGTGCCACACTCGGGACAGGGGACGGAAACACCATATATTTT CASSATLGTGDGNTIYF
. TRBJ1-5 TRBV6-1 few TGTGCCAGCAGTGACAGGCCTCGGGATCAGCCCCAGCATTTT CASSDRPRDQPQHF
TRBD2 TRBJ2-3 TRBV30 . TGTGCCTGGAGTGTGCCCCGGGACTACGGCACAGATACGCAGTATTTT CAWSVPRDYGTDTQYF
. TRBJ2-5 TRBV7-7 few TGTGCTAGCAGCTTATCACCCGGGAACCAAGAGACCCAGTACTTC CASSLSPGNQETQYF
. TRBJ1-1 TRBV25-1 . TGTGCCAGCAGTGAAACGGGGGCGCGCACTGAAGCTTTCTTT CASSETGARTEAFF
TRBD1 TRBJ2-7 TRBV6-1 . TGTGCCAGCACTCCCCGGGACAGGACCTACGAGCAGTACTTC CASTPRDRTYEQYF
TRBD1 TRBJ2-6 TRBV12-3/TRBV12-4 few TGTGCCAGCACGGCAGGGGGTACGATGGCCAACGTCCTGACTTTC CASTAGGTMANVLTF
. TRBJ2-5 TRBV11-3 . TGTGCCAGCAGCCCGATGAGGGGGGTGTACCAAGAGACCCAGTACTTC CASSPMRGVYQETQYF
. TRBJ2-5 TRBV5-6 . TGTGCCAGCAGCCGGAGACAGATTCAAGAGACCCAGTACTTC CASSRRQIQETQYF
TRBD1 TRBJ2-7 TRBV6-1 . TGTGCCAGCAGTGACGGGGACAGGGCGTCTGTGCAGTACTTC CASSDGDRASVQYF
. TRBJ2-3 TRBV12-3/TRBV12-4 . TGTGCCAGCAGTTTAGAACCGTACTCCCGCACAGATACGCAGTATTTT CASSLEPYSRTDTQYF
. TRBJ2-3 TRBV7-8 few TGTGCCAGCAGCTTAGTAGGGTCTTTTAATACGGTCGTTCGCACAGATACGCAGTATTTT CASSLVGSFNTVVRTDTQYF
. TRBJ2-5 TRBV27 . TGTGCCAGCAGTCTGACTAGACCCACCGCCCAAGAGACCCAGTACTTC CASSLTRPTAQETQYF
TRBD2 TRBJ2-2 TRBV24-1 many TGTGCCACCAGTGGTGGGAGCGGGGCGAACACCGGGGAGCTGTTTTTT CATSGGSGANTGELFF
. TRBJ2-1 TRBV4-1 . TGCGCCAGCAGCCAAACTACAGGGCGCACAAGCTCCTACAATGAGCAGTTCTTC CASSQTTGRTSSYNEQFF
. TRBJ2-7 TRBV29-1 many TGCAGCGTTACGGGACGGACCTACGAGCAGTACTTC CSVTGRTYEQYF
TRBD2 TRBJ2-7 TRBV11-2 . TGTGCCAGCAGCTTGAATCCCCCAACTAGCGGGAGCTACGAGCAGTACTTC CASSLNPPTSGSYEQYF
. TRBJ2-7 TRBV10-3 many TGTGCCATCAGAGACGCGACAGGTAGCGGCTACGAGCAGTACTTC CAIRDATGSGYEQYF
. TRBJ2-2 TRBV10-3 . TGTGCCGCCTCCCCCGTCGGGGTCGGGGAGCTGTTTTTT CAASPVGVGELFF
. TRBJ1-5 TRBV7-2 . TGTGCCAGCGGCCCCAACCCGGGGCAGAAGCCCCAGCATTTT CASGPNPGQKPQHF
TRBD2 TRBJ2-1 TRBV9 few TGTGCCAGCAGCGTATTACCCGGGACTAGCGGGAGTTTCGCTGAGCAGTTCTTC CASSVLPGTSGSFAEQFF
TRBD1 TRBJ2-1 TRBV7-3 . TGTGCCAGCAGCTTAACGTCGGGACAGTACAATGAGCAGTTCTTC CASSLTSGQYNEQFF
TRBD1 TRBJ1-2 TRBV28 . TGTGCCAGCAGTTTAGGAGGCAGGGGGCCGGACTATGGCTACACCTTC CASSLGGRGPDYGYTF
TRBD2 TRBJ2-7 TRBV15 . TGTGCCACCAGCAGAGAAAGTCTAGCGGGAGGGAAACCCTACGAGCAGTACTTC CATSRESLAGGKPYEQYF
. TRBJ1-2 TRBV7-2 . TGTGCCAGCAGCGAAGGACTCAAAACGAACTATGGCTACACCTTC CASSEGLKTNYGYTF
. TRBJ2-1 TRBV2 . TGTGCCAGCACAGAAACCTACAATGAGCAGTTCTTC CASTETYNEQFF
. TRBJ2-1 TRBV20-1 few TGCAGTGGTAGGGCAGGCCGGTACGGTGAGCAGTTCTTC CSGRAGRYGEQFF
TRBD1 TRBJ2-7 TRBV7-9 few TGTGCCAGCAGCCCCTGGGACAGGGTGACCTACGAGCAGTACTTC CASSPWDRVTYEQYF
TRBD2 TRBJ2-1 TRBV2 many TGTGCCAGCACGGGACTAGCATCCTACAATGAGCAGTTCTTC CASTGLASYNEQFF
. TRBJ2-1 TRBV4-1 few TGCGCCAGCAGCCAAGATTTGATAGGGGTATACAATGAGCAGTTCTTC CASSQDLIGVYNEQFF
. TRBJ2-5 TRBV3-1 . TGTGCCAGCAGCCGATACCGACAAGAGACCCAGTACTTC CASSRYRQETQYF
. TRBJ2-5 TRBV7-2 few TGTGCCAGCAGCTTCCCCGGGGAGCCTAATCAAGAGACCCAGTACTTC CASSFPGEPNQETQYF
. TRBJ2-5 TRBV5-1 many TGCGCCAGCAGCTTTGGGGCCCAAGAGACCCAGTACTTC CASSFGAQETQYF
. TRBJ1-1 TRBV7-2 . TGTGCCAGCAGCTTAGATGGACAGATAAACACTGAAGCTTTCTTT CASSLDGQINTEAFF
. TRBJ1-6 TRBV11-2 . TGTGCCAGCAGAAGGAATAGCGGGAATTCACCCCTCCACTTT CASRRNSGNSPLHF
TRBD2 TRBJ2-5 TRBV4-2 . TGTGCCAGCAGCCAAGAAGAGGGGACTAGCGGGAGGGGGGAGACCCAGTACTTC CASSQEEGTSGRGETQYF
TRBD1 TRBJ2-7 TRBV28 few TGTGCCAGCAGTGCCCCGGACAGGGGGGATTCCTACGAGCAGTACTTC CASSAPDRGDSYEQYF
TRBD2 TRBJ2-7 TRBV2 few TGTGCCAGCCGAGGACTAGCGGGGTCCTCCTACGAGCAGTACTTC CASRGLAGSSYEQYF
TRBD2 TRBJ2-2 TRBV28 . TGTGCCAGCAGTTTGCGACTAGCGGGGAACACCGGGGAGCTGTTTTTT CASSLRLAGNTGELFF
. TRBJ2-3 TRBV7-2 . TGTGCCAGCAGCTTGCAGTTAGTAGGCACAGATACGCAGTATTTT CASSLQLVGTDTQYF
. TRBJ2-3 TRBV14 few TGTGCCAGCAGCTTCGGGACTGCGACGCAGTATTTT CASSFGTATQYF